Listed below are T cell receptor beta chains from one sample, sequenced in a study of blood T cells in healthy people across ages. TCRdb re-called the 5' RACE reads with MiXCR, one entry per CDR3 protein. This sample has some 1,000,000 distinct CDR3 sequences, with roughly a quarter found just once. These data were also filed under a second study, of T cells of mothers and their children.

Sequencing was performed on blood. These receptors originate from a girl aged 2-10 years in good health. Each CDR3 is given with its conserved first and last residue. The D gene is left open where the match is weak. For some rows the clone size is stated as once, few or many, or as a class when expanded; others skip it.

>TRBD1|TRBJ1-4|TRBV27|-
TGTGCCAGCAGTTCCGGGACAGGGGGCAGGGAAAAACTGTTTTTT
CASSSGTGGREKLFF
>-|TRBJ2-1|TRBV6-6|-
TGTGCCAGCAGGCCTTGGGGTGTTGAGCAGTTCTTC
CASRPWGVEQFF
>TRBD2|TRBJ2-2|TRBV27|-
TGTGCCAGCACTCTTGGGGGGGACCCGCCCGGGGAGCTGTTTTTT
CASTLGGDPPGELFF
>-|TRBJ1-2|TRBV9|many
TGTGCCAGCAGCACCGATTCCGGGGAAGGCTACACCTTC
CASSTDSGEGYTF
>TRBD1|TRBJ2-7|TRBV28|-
TGTGCCAGCGAAACAGGGGGCGCGTTGGACGAGCAGTACTTC
CASETGGALDEQYF
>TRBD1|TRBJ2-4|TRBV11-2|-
TGTGCCAGCAACTCAGGACAGGGGCGAGGACAGTACTTC
CASNSGQGRGQYF
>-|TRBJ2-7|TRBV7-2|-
TGTGCCAGCAGCGGAGGAGACGACTTGTCCTACGAGCAGTACTTC
CASSGGDDLSYEQYF
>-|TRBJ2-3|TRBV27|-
TGTGCCAGCAGTTTCGGGGACACCACAGATACGCAGTATTTT
CASSFGDTTDTQYF
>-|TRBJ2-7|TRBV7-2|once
TGTGCCAGCAGCTTAAGGACAGAGCTCCGCTACGAGCAGTACTTC
CASSLRTELRYEQYF
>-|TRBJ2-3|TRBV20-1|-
TGCAGCCTGACGAGGGGGGATGCGAGGGCAGATACGCAGTATTTT
CSLTRGDARADTQYF
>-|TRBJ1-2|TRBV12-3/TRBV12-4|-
TGTGCCAGCAGGAAGGAGCATCGTGGCTACACCTTC
CASRKEHRGYTF
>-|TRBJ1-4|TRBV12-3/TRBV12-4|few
TGTGCCAGCAGTTTCGGGGGCTGGGGTGAAAAACTGTTTTTT
CASSFGGWGEKLFF
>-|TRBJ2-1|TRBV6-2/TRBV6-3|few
TGTGCCAGCAGTCGGGAGAACTCCTACAATGAGCAGTTCTTC
CASSRENSYNEQFF
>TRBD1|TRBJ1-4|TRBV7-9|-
TGTGCCAGCAGCGGGTGGACAGGAACTAATGAAAAACTGTTTTTT
CASSGWTGTNEKLFF
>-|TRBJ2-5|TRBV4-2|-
TGTGCCAGCAGCCAGGGTCTTCTAGGGGCGGAGACCCAGTACTTC
CASSQGLLGAETQYF
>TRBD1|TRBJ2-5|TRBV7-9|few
TGTGCCGCCTGGCGGCAGGGGGAGGAGACCCAGTACTTC
CAAWRQGEETQYF
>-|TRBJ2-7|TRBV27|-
TGTGCCAGCAGTTTAAGTGGAGGGGGTCCCAACGAGCAGTACTTC
CASSLSGGGPNEQYF
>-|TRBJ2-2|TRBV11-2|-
TGTGCCAGCAGCTTCAATCGGAGGAACACCGGGGAGCTGTTTTTT
CASSFNRRNTGELFF
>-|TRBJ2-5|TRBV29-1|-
TGCAGCGTTTTCCTGGTAGGAGGTGAGACCCAGTACTTC
CSVFLVGGETQYF
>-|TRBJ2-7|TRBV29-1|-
TGCAGCGTTTTTAACCGGGACATAGAGCAGTACTTC
CSVFNRDIEQYF
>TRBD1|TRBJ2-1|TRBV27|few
TGTGCCAGCAGTTCAACAAACTATACAGGGGGTTCCTACAATGAGCAGTTCTTC
CASSSTNYTGGSYNEQFF
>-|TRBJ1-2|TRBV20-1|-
TGCAGTGCTAGAGAATCACTTGGTGGCTACACCTTC
CSARESLGGYTF
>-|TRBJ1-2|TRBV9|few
TGTGCCAGCAGCGTAGGGGACACCAACTATGGCTACACCTTC
CASSVGDTNYGYTF
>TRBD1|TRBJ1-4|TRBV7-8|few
TGTGCCAGCAGCCCAGGGGGAACTAATGAAAAACTGTTTTTT
CASSPGGTNEKLFF
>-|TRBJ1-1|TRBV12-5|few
TGTGCTAGTTTGGTACTGGGCACTGAAGCTTTCTTT
CASLVLGTEAFF
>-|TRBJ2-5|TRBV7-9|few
TGTGCCAGCAGCTGGCCCGGGACAAAAGAAGAGACCCAGTACTTC
CASSWPGTKEETQYF
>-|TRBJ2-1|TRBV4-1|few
TGCGCCAGCAGCGCCACTAGGAACGGTGGTGAGCAGTTCTTC
CASSATRNGGEQFF
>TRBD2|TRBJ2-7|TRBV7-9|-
TGTGCCAGCAGCCGTAGCGGGGGGCGCTACGAGCAGTACTTC
CASSRSGGRYEQYF
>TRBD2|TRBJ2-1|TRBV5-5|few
TGTGCCAGCAGCTTGATTAAACCGGGACTAGGCCACAATGAGCAGTTCTTC
CASSLIKPGLGHNEQFF
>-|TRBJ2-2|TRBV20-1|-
TGCAGTGCTAGAGAGGAAGGGGGGTTTGAGGCCGGGGAGCTGTTTTTT
CSAREEGGFEAGELFF
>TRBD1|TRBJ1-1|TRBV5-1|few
TGCGCCAGCAGCTCAGCCCCCGACAGGGGGAGGAACACTGAAGCTTTCTTT
CASSSAPDRGRNTEAFF
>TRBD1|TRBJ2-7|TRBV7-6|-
TGTGCCAGCCGTCGGGGACAGGGGTCTTACGAGCAGTACTTC
CASRRGQGSYEQYF
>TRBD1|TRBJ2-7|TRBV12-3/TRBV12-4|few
TGTGCCACACAGGGGGCCTACGAGCAGTACTTC
CATQGAYEQYF